This T cell receptor beta chain was retrieved from a study of CD8+ T cells in alopecia areata. Looking at the study overall: Treated patients' severity was scored by percentage of affected scalp area.

Trimming pared 3 bases from V and 6 bases from J, leaving 21 bases between. CDR1 and CDR2 from the germline V gene are SNHLY and FYNNEI. CDR3 length: 16 residues. Sample treatment: oral pan-JAK inhibitor, 5-10 mg twice daily. Peripheral blood and lesional scalp punch biopsies came from alopecia areata patients. Reverse transcription of extracted RNA yielded cDNA, which provided the sequencing template. Repertoires were generated with immunoSEQ multiplex PCR, while TCRdb's copy carries only in-frame clones and drops some. The sample has approximately 210,000 clones, over 60% seen once. The sequence was obtained from a human donor with alopecia areata. The rearrangement joins TRBV2 to TRBJ2-7, with unresolved D. The material sequenced was CD4+ T cells sorted from blood, taken at roughly week 45, from a patient treated with tofacitinib. The CDR3 reads CASSEKANLSLFEQYF. The CDR3 DNA follows: TGTGCCAGCAGTGAGAAGGCTAACCTATCCTTGTTCGAGCAGTACTTC.